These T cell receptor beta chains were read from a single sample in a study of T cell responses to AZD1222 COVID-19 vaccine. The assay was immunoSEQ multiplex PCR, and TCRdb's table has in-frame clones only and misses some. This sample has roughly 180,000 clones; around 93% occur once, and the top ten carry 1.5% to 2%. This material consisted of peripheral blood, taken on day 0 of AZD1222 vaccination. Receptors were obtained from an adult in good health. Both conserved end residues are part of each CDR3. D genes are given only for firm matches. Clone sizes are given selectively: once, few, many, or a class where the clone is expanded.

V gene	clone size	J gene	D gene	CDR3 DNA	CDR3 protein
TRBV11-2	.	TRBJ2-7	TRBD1	TGTGCCAGCAGCTTGGGACAGAGAACCTACGAGCAGTACTTC	CASSLGQRTYEQYF
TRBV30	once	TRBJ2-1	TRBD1	TGTGCCCTGTACGTTAGGGACAGGGGTAACTCCTACAATGAGCAGTTCTTC	CALYVRDRGNSYNEQFF
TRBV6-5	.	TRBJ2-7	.	TGTGCCAGCAGTTACTCGGGGCTAGCGTTCTACGAGCAGTACTTC	CASSYSGLAFYEQYF
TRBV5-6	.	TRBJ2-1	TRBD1	TGTGCCAGCAGCGAGGGACAGAGATACAATGAGCAGTTCTTC	CASSEGQRYNEQFF
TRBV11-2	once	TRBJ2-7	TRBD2	TGTGCCAGCAGCCCCCGGACTAGCGGGCCCTACGAGCAGTACTTC	CASSPRTSGPYEQYF
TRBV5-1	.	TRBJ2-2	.	TGCGCCAGCAGCTTAGGCCTAGCTAACACCGGGGAGCTGTTTTTT	CASSLGLANTGELFF
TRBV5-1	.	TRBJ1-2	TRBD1	TGCGCCAGCAGCAGGGACAGGGGCGCAATTTATGGCTACACCTTC	CASSRDRGAIYGYTF
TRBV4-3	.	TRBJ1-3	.	TGCGCCAGCAGCTTTAGTGGGTTGGAGGGAAGTGGAAACACCATATATTTT	CASSFSGLEGSGNTIYF
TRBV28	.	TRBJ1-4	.	TGTGCGACACGAGCAGGGGCAAGTGAAAAACTGTTTTTT	CATRAGASEKLFF
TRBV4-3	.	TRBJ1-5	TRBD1	TGCGCCAGCAGCCGGGCCCAGGGGGCAGGGCAGCCCCAGCATTTT	CASSRAQGAGQPQHF
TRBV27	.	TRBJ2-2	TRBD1	TGTGCCAGCAGCATCAACAGGGGGCAAGGCACCGGGGAGCTGTTTTTT	CASSINRGQGTGELFF
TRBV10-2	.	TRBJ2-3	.	TGCGCCAGCAGTGAGATCGGTATTGGCAGGGGTGGTACAGATACGCAGTATTTT	CASSEIGIGRGGTDTQYF
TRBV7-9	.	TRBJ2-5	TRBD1	TGTGCCAGCAGCCGGGGACAGGACCAAGAGACCCAGTACTTC	CASSRGQDQETQYF
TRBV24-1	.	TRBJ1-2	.	TGTGCCACCAGTGGAGGGAGCTATGGCTACACCTTC	CATSGGSYGYTF
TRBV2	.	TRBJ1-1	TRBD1	TGTGCCAGCAGTGTCACAGGGGGCGAGACTGAAGCTTTCTTT	CASSVTGGETEAFF
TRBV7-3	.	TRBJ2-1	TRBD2	TGTGCCAGCACCCCGAGATTAGCGGGCTACAATGAGCAGTTCTTC	CASTPRLAGYNEQFF
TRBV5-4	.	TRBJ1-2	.	TGTGCCAGCAGCTTGGCAGGGAAACGGTTGGGAGGCTACACCTTC	CASSLAGKRLGGYTF
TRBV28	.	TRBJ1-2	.	TGTGCCAGCAGTTCCAAGCCTAGGGGCTACACCTTC	CASSSKPRGYTF
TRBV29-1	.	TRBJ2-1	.	TGCAGCGTTTCCCGTCAGGGCAGGGATGAGCAGTTCTTC	CSVSRQGRDEQFF
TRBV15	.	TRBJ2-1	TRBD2	TGTGCCACCAGCAGAGCACTAGCGGGAGCGCGCTATGAGCAGTTCTTC	CATSRALAGARYEQFF
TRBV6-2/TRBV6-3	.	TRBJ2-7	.	TGTGCCAGCAGTTACAGGGTCTACCGGGACGGGGATATCTACGAGCAGTACTTC	CASSYRVYRDGDIYEQYF
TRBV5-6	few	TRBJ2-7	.	TGTGCCAGCAGCTTGGGTACGAGACGAGCCTACGAGCAGTACTTC	CASSLGTRRAYEQYF
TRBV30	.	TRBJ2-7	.	TGTGCCTGGAGGATGGGGAGCTCCTACGAGCAGTACTTC	CAWRMGSSYEQYF
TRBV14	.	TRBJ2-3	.	TGTGCCAGCAGCCAACAGTATGGGGCAGATACGCAGTATTTT	CASSQQYGADTQYF
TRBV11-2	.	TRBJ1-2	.	TGTGCCAGCAGCCAGGACTTTGGGGGAGGTGGCTACACCTTC	CASSQDFGGGGYTF
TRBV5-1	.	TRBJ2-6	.	TGCGCCAGCAGCTTTCTTCAGGGCCGAGGGATATCTGGGGCCAACGTCCTGACTTTC	CASSFLQGRGISGANVLTF
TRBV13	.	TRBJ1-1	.	TGTGCCAGCACCTTGACAGGTAGCACTGAAGCTTTCTTT	CASTLTGSTEAFF
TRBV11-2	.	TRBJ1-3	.	TGTGCCAGCAGCGGAACTGGAAACACCATATATTTT	CASSGTGNTIYF
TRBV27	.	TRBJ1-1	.	TGTGCCAGCAGTTTAGGGGGGCGAACTGAAGCTTTCTTT	CASSLGGRTEAFF
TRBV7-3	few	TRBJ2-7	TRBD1	TGTGCCAGCAGCCCCGGGACAGGGTCCTACGAGCAGTACTTC	CASSPGTGSYEQYF
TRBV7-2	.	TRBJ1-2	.	TGTGCCAGCACCCCAGGCGGGGGGTCGGACTATGGCTACACCTTC	CASTPGGGSDYGYTF
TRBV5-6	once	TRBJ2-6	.	TGTGCCAGCAGCTCGGACAAGTTGCCCAGCTCTGGGGCCAACGTCCTGACTTTC	CASSSDKLPSSGANVLTF
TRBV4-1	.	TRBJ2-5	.	TGCGCCAGCAGCCAAGTGGGCCCTGGGACCCAGTACTTC	CASSQVGPGTQYF
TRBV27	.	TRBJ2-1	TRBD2	TGTGCCAGCAGTTTAGGCCCGCCTCTGACTAGCGGGAGTTCTTATTCCCAGTTCTTC	CASSLGPPLTSGSSYSQFF
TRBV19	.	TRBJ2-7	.	TGTGCCAGTAGTATGGTTCTCGGCAGGTACCACGAGCAGTACTTC	CASSMVLGRYHEQYF
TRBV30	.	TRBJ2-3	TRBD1	TGTGCCTGGAGTGGAGGGGGCCTCTCGCTTGATACGCAGTATTTT	CAWSGGGLSLDTQYF
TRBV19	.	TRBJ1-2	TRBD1	TGTGCCAGTAGTCCGACGGACAGGGCGGAGGGCTACACCTTC	CASSPTDRAEGYTF
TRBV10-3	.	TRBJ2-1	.	TGTGCCATCAGCCCGGATAGGGGGGCGGGGAGCTACAATGAGCAGTTCTTC	CAISPDRGAGSYNEQFF
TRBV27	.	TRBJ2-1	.	TGTGCCAGCAGTTCTCAGCTCACCTACAATGAGCAGTTCTTC	CASSSQLTYNEQFF
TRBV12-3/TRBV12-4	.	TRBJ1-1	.	TGTGCCAGCAGTTTGGCCACTGAAGCTTTCTTT	CASSLATEAFF
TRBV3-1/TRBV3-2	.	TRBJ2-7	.	TGTGCCAGCAGCCAAAGCGCCGCAGGGGTCCACGAGCAGTACTTC	CASSQSAAGVHEQYF
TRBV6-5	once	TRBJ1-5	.	TGTGCCAGCAGTTATGATGTGGAGGGCAATCAGCCCCAGCATTTT	CASSYDVEGNQPQHF
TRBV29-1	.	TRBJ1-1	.	TGCAGCGTTGCTTATTTTGCCAGAATTAGCCTTGAAGCTTTCTTT	CSVAYFARISLEAFF
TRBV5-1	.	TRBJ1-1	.	TGCGCCAGCAGCTTGGCAGGGCAGAACACTGAAGCTTTCTTT	CASSLAGQNTEAFF
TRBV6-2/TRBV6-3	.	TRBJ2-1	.	TGTGCCAGCAGTTACGTCCCGGCGAATGAGCAGTTCTTC	CASSYVPANEQFF
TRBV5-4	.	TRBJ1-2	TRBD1	TGTGCCAGCAGCTCCCAAATAAGAGGGACAGGGGCCTATGGCTACACCTTC	CASSSQIRGTGAYGYTF
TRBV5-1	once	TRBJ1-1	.	TGCGCCAGCAGCTTGGCTAACAGGGCGGCGGCTTTCTTT	CASSLANRAAAFF
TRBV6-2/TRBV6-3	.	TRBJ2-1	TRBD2	TGTGCCAGCAGTCTAGCGGGGGGCTACAATGAGCAGTTCTTC	CASSLAGGYNEQFF
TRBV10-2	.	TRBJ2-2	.	TGCGCCAGCCGCCAGGGAGTGGGAGACACCGGGGAGCTGTTTTTT	CASRQGVGDTGELFF
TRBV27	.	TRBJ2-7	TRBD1	TGTGCCAGCAGTCTAGGACAGGGGAGGCCGCAATTC	CASSLGQGRPQF
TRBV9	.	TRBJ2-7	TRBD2	TGTGCCAGCAGCGGAGGGACTAGCGGGGGGGCAAGTATCCTCTCCGAGCAGTACTTC	CASSGGTSGGASILSEQYF
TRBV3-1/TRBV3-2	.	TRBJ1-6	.	TGTGCCAGCAGCGCGCCCGGGGCAGGGGCTAGTTCACCCCTCCACTTT	CASSAPGAGASSPLHF
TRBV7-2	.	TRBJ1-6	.	TGTGCCAGCAGCCGCCGTGTATCGTGGGACCCCCTCCACTTT	CASSRRVSWDPLHF
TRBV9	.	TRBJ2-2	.	TGTGCCAGCAGCTACTCGACGGTTACGAACACCGGGGAGCTGTTTTTT	CASSYSTVTNTGELFF
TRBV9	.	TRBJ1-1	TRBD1	TGTGCCAGCAGCACGGGACAGGGTGTAAACACTGAAGCTTTCTTT	CASSTGQGVNTEAFF
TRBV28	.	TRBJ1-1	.	TGTGCCAGCAGTTTAGGTCAGGGGTACACTGAAGCTTTCTTT	CASSLGQGYTEAFF
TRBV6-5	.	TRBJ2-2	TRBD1	TGTGCCAGCAGTCTCAGGGGGAGTAGTGCCGGGGAGCTGTTTTTT	CASSLRGSSAGELFF
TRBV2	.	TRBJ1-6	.	TGTGCCAGCAGTCTACAATTGGTCCCCTCCTATAATTCACCCCTCCACTTT	CASSLQLVPSYNSPLHF
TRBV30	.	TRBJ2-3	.	TGTGCCTGGACCCTAAGAGGAACAGATACGCAGTATTTT	CAWTLRGTDTQYF
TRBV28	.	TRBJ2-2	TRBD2	TGTGCCAGCAGTACACTAGCGGGGTACACCGGGGAGCTGTTTTTT	CASSTLAGYTGELFF